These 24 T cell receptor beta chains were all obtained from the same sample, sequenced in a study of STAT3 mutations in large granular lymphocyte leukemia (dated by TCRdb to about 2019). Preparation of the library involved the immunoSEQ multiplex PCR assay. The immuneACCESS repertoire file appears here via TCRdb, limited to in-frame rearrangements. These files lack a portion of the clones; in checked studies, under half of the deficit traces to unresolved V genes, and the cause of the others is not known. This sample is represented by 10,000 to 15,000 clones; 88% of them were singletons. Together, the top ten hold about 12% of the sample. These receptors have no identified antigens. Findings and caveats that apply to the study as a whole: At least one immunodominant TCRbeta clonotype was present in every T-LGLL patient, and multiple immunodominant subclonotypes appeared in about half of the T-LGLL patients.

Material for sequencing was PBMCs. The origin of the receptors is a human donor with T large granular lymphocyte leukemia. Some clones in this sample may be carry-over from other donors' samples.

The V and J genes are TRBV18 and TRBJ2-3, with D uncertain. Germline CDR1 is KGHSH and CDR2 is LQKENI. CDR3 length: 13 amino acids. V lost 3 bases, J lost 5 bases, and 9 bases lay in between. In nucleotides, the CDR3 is TGTGCCAGCTCACCCCCATCTTTAGATACGCAGTATTTT. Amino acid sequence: CASSPPSLDTQYF. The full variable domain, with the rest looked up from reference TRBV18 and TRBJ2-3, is NAGVMQNPRHLVRRRGQEARLRCSPMKGHSHVYWYRQLPEEGLKFMVYLQKENIIDESGMPKERFSAEFPKEGPSILRIQQVVRGDSAAYFCASSPPSLDTQYFGPGTRLTVL.

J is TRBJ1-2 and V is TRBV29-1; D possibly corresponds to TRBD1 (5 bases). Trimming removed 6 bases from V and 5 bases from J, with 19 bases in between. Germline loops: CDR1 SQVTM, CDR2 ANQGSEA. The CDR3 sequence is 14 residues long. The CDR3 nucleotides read TGCAGCGTACATCAAACACGGGGGATTTATGGCTACACCTTC. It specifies CSVHQTRGIYGYTF.

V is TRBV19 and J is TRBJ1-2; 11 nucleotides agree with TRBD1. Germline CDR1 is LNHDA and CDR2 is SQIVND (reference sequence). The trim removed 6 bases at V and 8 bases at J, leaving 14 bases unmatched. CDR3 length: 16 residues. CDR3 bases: TGTGCCAGTAGCCCTTCGAGGACAGGGGGCGCGAGGGGCTACACCTTC. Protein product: CASSPSRTGGARGYTF.

Written as DNA, the CDR3 is TGTGCCTGGAGTAGAGGGGTTAGGGACGAGCAGTACTTC. The encoded protein is CAWSRGVRDEQYF. This rearrangement joins TRBV30 to TRBJ2-7; D assignment may be TRBD1 or TRBD2 (5 bases each). CDR1 and CDR2 from the germline V gene are GTSNPN and SVGIG (reference sequence). This CDR3 has 13 residues. Trimming removed 2 bases at V and 5 bases at J, with 13 bases between.

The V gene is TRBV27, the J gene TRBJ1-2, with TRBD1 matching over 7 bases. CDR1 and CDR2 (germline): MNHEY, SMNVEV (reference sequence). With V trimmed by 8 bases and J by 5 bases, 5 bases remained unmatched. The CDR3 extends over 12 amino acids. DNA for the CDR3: TGTGCCAGCGGACAGGCTGGATATGGCTACACCTTC. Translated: CASGQAGYGYTF.

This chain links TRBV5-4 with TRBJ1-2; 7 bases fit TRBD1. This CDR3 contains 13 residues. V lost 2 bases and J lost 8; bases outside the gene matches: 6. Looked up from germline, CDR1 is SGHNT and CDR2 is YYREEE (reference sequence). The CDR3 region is CASSLEGARGYTF. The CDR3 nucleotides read TGTGCCAGCAGCTTAGAGGGGGCGCGAGGCTACACCTTC.

CDR3 coding DNA: TGCGCCAGCAGCCCCACGAGCTCTGGGGCCAACGTCCTGACTTTC. Protein product: CASSPTSSGANVLTF. This chain links TRBV5-1 with TRBJ2-6, with no clear D. Trimming removed 4 bases at V and 0 bases at J, with 8 bases between. The germline gives CDR1 SGHRS, CDR2 YFSETQ. There are 15 residues in the CDR3.

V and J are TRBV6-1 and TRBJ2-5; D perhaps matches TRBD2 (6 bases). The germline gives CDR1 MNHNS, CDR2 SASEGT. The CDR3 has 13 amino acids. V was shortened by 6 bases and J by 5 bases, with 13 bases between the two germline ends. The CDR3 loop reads CASSRDLWETQYF. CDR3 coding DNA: TGTGCCAGCAGCAGGGACTTATGGGAGACCCAGTACTTC.

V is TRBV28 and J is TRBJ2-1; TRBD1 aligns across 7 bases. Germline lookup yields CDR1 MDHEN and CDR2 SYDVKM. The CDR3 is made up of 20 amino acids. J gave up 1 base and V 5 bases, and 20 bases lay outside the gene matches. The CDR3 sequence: CASSPPTGFMRVTSYNEQFF. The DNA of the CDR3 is TGTGCCAGCAGTCCTCCGACAGGGTTTATGCGGGTAACATCCTACAATGAGCAGTTCTTC.

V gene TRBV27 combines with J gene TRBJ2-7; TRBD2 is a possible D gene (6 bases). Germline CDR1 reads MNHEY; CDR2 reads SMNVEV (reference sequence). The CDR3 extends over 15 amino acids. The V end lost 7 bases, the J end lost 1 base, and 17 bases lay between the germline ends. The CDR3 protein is CASTPEGCSSYEQYV. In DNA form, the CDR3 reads TGTGCCAGCACCCCGGAGGGGTGTTCGTCCTACGAGCAGTACGTC.

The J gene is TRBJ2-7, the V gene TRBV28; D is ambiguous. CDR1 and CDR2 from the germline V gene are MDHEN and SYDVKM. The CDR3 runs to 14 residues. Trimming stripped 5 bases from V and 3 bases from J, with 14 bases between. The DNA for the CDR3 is TGTGCCAGCAGTCCCGTGGGGTCCATCTACGAGCAGTACGTC. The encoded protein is CASSPVGSIYEQYV.

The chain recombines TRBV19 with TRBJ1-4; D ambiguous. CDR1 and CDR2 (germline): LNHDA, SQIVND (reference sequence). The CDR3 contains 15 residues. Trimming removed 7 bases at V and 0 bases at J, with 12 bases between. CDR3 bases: TGTGCCAGTACCCAGCTGGCGGCAACTAATGAAAAACTGTTTTTT. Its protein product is CASTQLAATNEKLFF.

This CDR3 reads CASSPGLGQFF. Here the CDR3 DNA reads TGTGCCAGCAGCCCCGGTTTAGGGCAGTTCTTC. V usage is TRBV5-4 and J usage is TRBJ2-1, with unresolved D. The germline V and J ends were trimmed by 4 bases and 12 bases, with 11 bases remaining between them. Per the germline V gene, CDR1 is SGHNT and CDR2 is YYREEE (reference sequence). CDR3 length: 11 residues. The whole variable domain, remainder taken from reference TRBV5-4 and TRBJ2-1, is ETGVTQSPTHLIKTRGQQVTLRCSSQSGHNTVSWYQQALGQGPQFIFQYYREEENGRGNFPPRFSGLQFPNYSSELNVNALELDDSALYLCASSPGLGQFFGPGTRLTVL.

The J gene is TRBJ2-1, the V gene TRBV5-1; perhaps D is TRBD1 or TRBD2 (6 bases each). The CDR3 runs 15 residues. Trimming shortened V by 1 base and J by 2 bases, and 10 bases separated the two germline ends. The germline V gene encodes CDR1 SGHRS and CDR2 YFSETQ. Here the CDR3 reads CASSLTGATYNEQFF. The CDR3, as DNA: TGCGCCAGCAGCTTGACGGGGGCAACCTACAATGAGCAGTTCTTC.

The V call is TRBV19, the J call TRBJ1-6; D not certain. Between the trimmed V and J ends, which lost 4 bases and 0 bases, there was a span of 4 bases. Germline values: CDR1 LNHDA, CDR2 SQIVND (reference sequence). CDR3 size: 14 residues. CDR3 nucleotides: TGTGCCAGTAGTAAGGACTCCTATAATTCACCCCTCCACTTT. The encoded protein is CASSKDSYNSPLHF.

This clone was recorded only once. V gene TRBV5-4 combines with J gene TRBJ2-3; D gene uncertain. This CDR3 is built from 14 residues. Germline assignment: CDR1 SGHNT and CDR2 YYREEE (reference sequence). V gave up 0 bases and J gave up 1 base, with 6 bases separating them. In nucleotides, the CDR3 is TGTGCCAGCAGCTTGGGTAGGGGCACAGATACGCAGTATTTT. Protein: CASSLGRGTDTQYF.

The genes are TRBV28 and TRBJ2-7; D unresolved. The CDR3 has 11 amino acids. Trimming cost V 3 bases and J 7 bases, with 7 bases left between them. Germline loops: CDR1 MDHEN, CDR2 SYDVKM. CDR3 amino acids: CASSFRGEQYF. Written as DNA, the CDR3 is TGTGCCAGCAGTTTTAGAGGAGAGCAGTACTTC.

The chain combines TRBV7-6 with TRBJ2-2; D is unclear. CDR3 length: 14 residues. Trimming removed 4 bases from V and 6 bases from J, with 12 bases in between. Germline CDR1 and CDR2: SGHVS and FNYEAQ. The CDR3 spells CASSSTTNAGELFF. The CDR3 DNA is TGTGCCAGCAGCTCCACCACAAATGCCGGGGAGCTGTTTTTT.

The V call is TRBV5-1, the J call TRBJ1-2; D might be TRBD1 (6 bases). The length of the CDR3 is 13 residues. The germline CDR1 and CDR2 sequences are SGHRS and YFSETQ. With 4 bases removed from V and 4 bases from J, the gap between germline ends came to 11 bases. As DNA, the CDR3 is TGCGCCAGCAGCCAGGACAGTCTCTATGGCTACACCTTC. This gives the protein CASSQDSLYGYTF. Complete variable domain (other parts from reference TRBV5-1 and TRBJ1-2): KAGVTQTPRYLIKTRGQQVTLSCSPISGHRSVSWYQQTPGQGLQFLFEYFSETQRNKGNFPGRFSGRQFSNSRSEMNVSTLELGDSALYLCASSQDSLYGYTFGSGTRLTVV.

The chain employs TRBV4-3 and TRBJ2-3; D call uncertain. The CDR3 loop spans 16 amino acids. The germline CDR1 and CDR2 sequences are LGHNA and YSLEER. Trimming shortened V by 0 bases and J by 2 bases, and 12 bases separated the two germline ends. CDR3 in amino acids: CASSQEGPRPTDTQYF. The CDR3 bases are TGCGCCAGCAGCCAAGAGGGTCCGCGGCCCACAGATACGCAGTATTTT.

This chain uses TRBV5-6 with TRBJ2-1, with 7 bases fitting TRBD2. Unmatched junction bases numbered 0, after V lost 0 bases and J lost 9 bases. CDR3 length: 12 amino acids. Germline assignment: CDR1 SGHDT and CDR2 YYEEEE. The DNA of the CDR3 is TGTGCCAGCAGCTTGGGGGGGGGTGAGCAGTTCTTC. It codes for CASSLGGGEQFF.

Here the CDR3 reads CASSLGRSADTQYF. DNA of the CDR3: TGTGCCAGCAGCTTGGGCCGGTCGGCAGATACGCAGTATTTT. The chain combines TRBV5-8 with TRBJ2-3; unclear D gene. Germline V lookup: CDR1 SGHTS, CDR2 YDEGEE. The V end was cut by 0 bases, the J end by 4 bases, with 9 bases between. The CDR3 covers 14 residues. Full variable domain (missing parts from reference TRBV5-8 and TRBJ2-3): EAGVTQSPTHLIKTRGQQATLRCSPISGHTSVYWYQQALGLGLQFLLWYDEGEERNRGNFPPRFSGRQFPNYSSELNVNALELEDSALYLCASSLGRSADTQYFGPGTRLTVL.

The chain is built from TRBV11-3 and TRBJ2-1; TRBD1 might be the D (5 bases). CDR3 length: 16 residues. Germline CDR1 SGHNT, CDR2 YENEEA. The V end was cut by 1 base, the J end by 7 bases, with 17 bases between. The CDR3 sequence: CASSLGAGQGWNEQFF. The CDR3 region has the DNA TGTGCCAGCAGCTTAGGGGCTGGGCAGGGATGGAATGAGCAGTTCTTC.

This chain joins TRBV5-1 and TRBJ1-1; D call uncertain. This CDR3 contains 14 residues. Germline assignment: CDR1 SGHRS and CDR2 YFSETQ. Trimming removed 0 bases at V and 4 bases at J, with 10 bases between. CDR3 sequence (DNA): TGCGCCAGCAGCTTGGAAAGACCGGGCACTGAAGCTTTCTTT. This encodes CASSLERPGTEAFF.